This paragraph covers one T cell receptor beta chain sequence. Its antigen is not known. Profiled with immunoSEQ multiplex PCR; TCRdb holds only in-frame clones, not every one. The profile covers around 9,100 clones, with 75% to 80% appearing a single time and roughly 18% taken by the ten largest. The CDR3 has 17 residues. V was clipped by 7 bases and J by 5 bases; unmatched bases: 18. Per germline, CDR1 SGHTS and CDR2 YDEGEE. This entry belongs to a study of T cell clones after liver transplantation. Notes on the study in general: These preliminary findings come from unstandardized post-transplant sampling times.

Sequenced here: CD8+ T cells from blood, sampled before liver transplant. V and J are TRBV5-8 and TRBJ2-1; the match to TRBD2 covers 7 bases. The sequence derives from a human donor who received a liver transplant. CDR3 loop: CASRLAEGPSYDNEQFF. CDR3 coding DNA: TGTGCCAGCCGTCTAGCGGAAGGGCCCTCCTACGACAATGAGCAGTTCTTC.